A selection of T cell receptor beta chains follows, all from one sample in a study of CD8+ T cells in alopecia areata. Sequencing was performed with immunoSEQ multiplex PCR; in TCRdb, only in-frame clones are kept and a portion is missing. The sample has around 270,000 clones; 55% to 70% are singletons. The sequences come from CD4+ T cells sorted from blood, collected at week 24, from a patient treated with tofacitinib. The receptors come from a human donor with alopecia areata. CDR3s include the opening cysteine and the closing phenylalanine or tryptophan. The D gene is left open where the match is weak. The size field is filled for only some rows; it gives once, few, many or a size class.

size	V	J	D	CDR3	DNA
few	TRBV7-2	TRBJ2-7	.	CASSSGVSYEQYF	TGTGCCAGCAGCTCCGGGGTATCCTACGAGCAGTACTTC
.	TRBV27	TRBJ1-2	.	CASKTGWYGYTF	TGTGCCAGCAAGACGGGGTGGTACGGCTACACCTTC
.	TRBV6-5	TRBJ1-2	TRBD1	CASSRGQGYGYTF	TGTGCCAGCAGCCGAGGACAGGGCTATGGCTACACCTTC
.	TRBV2	TRBJ2-7	TRBD2	CASSVLAGSGEQYF	TGTGCCAGCAGTGTACTAGCGGGGTCGGGAGAGCAGTACTTC
.	TRBV29-1	TRBJ2-1	.	CSASKANEQFF	TGCAGCGCCTCGAAGGCCAATGAGCAGTTCTTC
.	TRBV19	TRBJ2-5	.	CASSMVRQGETQYF	TGTGCCAGTAGTATGGTGCGGCAGGGGGAGACCCAGTACTTC
.	TRBV4-1	TRBJ1-1	TRBD1	CASSQGQGRRPEAFF	TGCGCCAGCAGCCAAGGACAGGGGCGCAGGCCTGAAGCTTTCTTT
.	TRBV6-5	TRBJ1-1	.	CASSSPNPGAAFF	TGTGCCAGCAGTTCCCCGAATCCGGGCGCAGCTTTCTTT
.	TRBV5-1	TRBJ2-1	TRBD1	CASSRGQYNEQFF	TGCGCCAGCAGCCGGGGACAGTACAATGAGCAGTTCTTC
few	TRBV7-2	TRBJ1-1	.	CASSPEELGNTEAFF	TGTGCCAGCAGCCCTGAGGAGTTGGGGAACACTGAAGCTTTCTTT